This TCR beta chain was recorded in a study of blood T cell repertoires in COVID-19. The wider study: Both acute and convalescent COVID-19 samples were obtained from the United States, Italy and Spain. Sources were T cells, B-cell-depleted T cells, or PBMCs; the material itself was cDNA or gDNA.

This CDR3 has 14 amino acids. In germline, CDR1 is ENHRY, CDR2 SYGVKD. Trimming at V came to 8 bases and at J to 3 bases, leaving 5 bases not matched to a gene. Original data processing: Estimated nucleated cell counts came from reference gene primer amplification. Method: immunoSEQ multiplex PCR; TCRdb's copy keeps in-frame clones and lacks some. V and J calls plus clone size are reproduced from that table; the DNA served to infer D and trimming. The sample has about 30,000 clones, about nine tenths seen once; the top ten hold roughly 9.6%. The chain links TRBV10-3 to TRBJ2-1, with TRBD1 identical over 9 bases. The specimen sequenced was peripheral blood. The source is a human donor in a cohort sampled during active COVID-19. This CDR3 is CAIRGQGNYNEQFF. CDR3 DNA sequence: TGTGCCATCCGGGGACAGGGAAACTACAATGAGCAGTTCTTC.